The 27 T cell receptor beta chains presented below share a single source sample, sequenced in a study of cytomegalovirus exposure and HLA in healthy donors. Method: immunoSEQ multiplex PCR; TCRdb's copy keeps in-frame clones and lacks some. The repertoire holds tens of thousands of clones, roughly nine tenths seen once, with about 1.1% in the top ten. Sequencing was performed on PBMCs. The receptors come from a man aged 18 to 29 in good health and CMV-seronegative.

The chain combines TRBV28 with TRBJ1-5, with 7 bases that match TRBD1. Looked up from germline, CDR1 is MDHEN and CDR2 is SYDVKM. Germline trimming cut 3 bases from V and 4 bases from J; bases unmatched to any gene: 12. This CDR3 spans 17 amino acids. This CDR3 is CASSFPRRDRINQPQHF. The DNA of the CDR3 is TGTGCCAGCAGTTTTCCCCGCCGGGACAGAATAAATCAGCCCCAGCATTTT.

This chain links TRBV5-5 with TRBJ1-5; 8 nucleotides agree with TRBD1. Looked up from germline, CDR1 is SGHKS and CDR2 is YYEKEE (reference sequence). Trimming at V came to 4 bases and at J to 5 bases, leaving 8 bases not matched to a gene. The CDR3 runs to 15 residues. The chain's CDR3 is CASSLRDRRDQPQHF. The CDR3 coding sequence is TGTGCCAGCAGCCTAAGGGACAGGAGAGATCAGCCCCAGCATTTT.

The sample holds one count of this clone. This chain uses TRBV6-1 with TRBJ1-4, with D possibly matching TRBD1 (5 bases). Trimming stripped 1 base from V and 1 base from J, with 13 bases between. This CDR3 is 17 amino acids long. Germline assignment: CDR1 MNHNS and CDR2 SASEGT. CDR3 sequence: CASSEDNLRVTNEKLFF. The CDR3 nucleotides are TGTGCCAGCAGTGAAGATAACCTCAGGGTAACTAATGAAAAACTGTTTTTT.

The gene calls are TRBV27 and TRBJ1-5, with 7 bases aligning to TRBD1. Germline CDR1 is MNHEY and CDR2 is SMNVEV (reference sequence). With V trimmed by 3 bases and J by 5 bases, 7 bases remained unmatched. The CDR3 extends over 15 amino acids. CDR3 loop: CASSLDPQGDQPQHF. CDR3 nucleotides: TGTGCCAGCAGTTTGGATCCCCAGGGGGATCAGCCCCAGCATTTT.

The genes are TRBV28 and TRBJ1-3; D gene uncertain. The V gene's germline CDR1 is MDHEN and CDR2 SYDVKM. Deletions cut 4 bases from V and 0 bases from J, with 10 bases between. The CDR3 covers 15 residues. CDR3 protein: CASSSRRVSGNTIYF. DNA of the CDR3: TGTGCCAGCAGTTCGAGACGGGTCTCTGGAAACACCATATATTTT.

The chain carries TRBV5-5 and TRBJ1-1, with D unclear. Germline CDR1 is SGHKS and CDR2 is YYEKEE (reference sequence). Trimming removed 4 bases from V and 0 bases from J, with 19 bases in between. The CDR3 is 17 amino acids. The CDR3 bases are TGTGCCAGCAGCCCCAGGTTAATCACCCTCATGAACACTGAAGCTTTCTTT. This gives the protein CASSPRLITLMNTEAFF.

The chain couples TRBV25-1 to TRBJ2-7; tentatively, D is TRBD1 (6 bases). Between the trimmed V and J ends, which lost 3 bases and 0 bases, there was a span of 18 bases. The CDR3 runs 17 residues. In germline, CDR1 is MGHDK, CDR2 SYGVNS. The CDR3 protein is CASSETKPGHSSYEQYF. CDR3 coding DNA: TGTGCCAGCAGTGAGACTAAACCGGGACACAGCTCCTACGAGCAGTACTTC.

V and J are TRBV21-1 and TRBJ1-1; TRBD1, the D gene given by the table, was not confirmed from the DNA. TRBV21-1 is termed a pseudogene. CDR3 length: 9 amino acids. CDR3: CAIPTEAFF. CDR3 in DNA: TGTGCCATCCCAACTGAAGCTTTCTTT.

The V and J genes are TRBV28 and TRBJ1-3, with 8 bases aligning to TRBD1. The CDR3 runs to 14 residues. Germline CDR1 MDHEN, CDR2 SYDVKM. The J segment lost 2 bases and the V segment lost 3 bases, leaving 0 bases of the junction unmatched. The CDR3 DNA follows: TGTGCCAGCAGTTTGGACAGGGCTGGAAACACCATATATTTT. Translated: CASSLDRAGNTIYF.

The chain is built from TRBV7-6 and TRBJ2-5; 7 bases are a match to TRBD2. Germline-derived CDR1 and CDR2 are SGHVS and FNYEAQ. J gave up 2 bases and V 4 bases, and 10 bases lay outside the gene matches. CDR3 size: 16 residues. The CDR3 is CASSSYLADVQETQYF. The CDR3 nucleotides read TGTGCCAGCAGCTCGTACCTAGCGGACGTACAAGAGACCCAGTACTTC.

V usage is TRBV28 and J usage is TRBJ2-7, with D perhaps matching TRBD1 (6 bases). Germline CDR1 MDHEN, CDR2 SYDVKM. V shed 8 bases and J shed 3 bases, with 14 bases lying between them. The CDR3 is made up of 13 amino acids. The CDR3 DNA sequence: TGTGCCAGCTGGAACAGGGTAAGCTACGAGCAGTACTTC. Protein sequence: CASWNRVSYEQYF.

The CDR3 region is CASDIAGGSYNEQFF. The CDR3, as DNA: TGTGCCAGCGACATAGCGGGAGGGTCCTACAATGAGCAGTTCTTC. This sequence joins TRBV6-1 and TRBJ2-1, with 11 bases fitting TRBD2. Unmatched junction bases numbered 4, after V lost 8 bases and J lost 1 base. The germline CDR1 and CDR2 sequences are MNHNS and SASEGT. The CDR3 covers 15 residues.

This clone was seen only a few times. The chain's CDR3 is CAIKDRGDQPQHF. DNA for the CDR3: TGTGCCATTAAGGACAGGGGGGATCAGCCCCAGCATTTT. The chain combines TRBV10-3 with TRBJ1-5; 10 nucleotides align to TRBD1. The CDR3 is 13 residues long. V lost 9 bases and J lost 5; bases outside the gene matches: 4. The germline V gene encodes CDR1 ENHRY and CDR2 SYGVKD.

The chain is built from TRBV5-6 and TRBJ1-2; TRBD1 matches 9 bases. Per the germline V gene, CDR1 is SGHDT and CDR2 is YYEEEE. The CDR3 is 13 amino acids. Unmatched junction bases numbered 4, after V lost 4 bases and J lost 6 bases. The CDR3 is CASSTGTGNGYTF. The CDR3 DNA is TGTGCCAGCAGCACCGGGACAGGGAATGGCTACACCTTC.

The chain's CDR3 is CASSPYRRTSGLNDGQFF. The CDR3, as DNA: TGTGCCAGCAGCCCCTATAGACGAACTAGCGGACTCAATGATGGGCAGTTCTTC. The chain couples TRBV28 to TRBJ2-1; 8 bases fit TRBD2. V shed 6 bases and J 12 bases; nucleotides not matched to a gene: 25. The CDR3 is 18 residues long. CDR1 and CDR2 from the germline V gene are MDHEN and SYDVKM.

This chain joins TRBV28 and TRBJ2-7; D call uncertain. The CDR3 contains 16 residues. In germline, CDR1 is MDHEN, CDR2 SYDVKM. The V end was cut by 7 bases, the J end by 0 bases, with 19 bases between. The DNA for the CDR3 is TGTGCCAGCATCCAAGATGGAGCGCAGAACTCCTACGAGCAGTACTTC. It encodes CASIQDGAQNSYEQYF.

The V gene is TRBV28, the J gene TRBJ1-2; the D is unclear. The CDR3 runs 11 residues. The V end lost 5 bases, the J end lost 11 bases, and 12 bases lay between the germline ends. Germline CDR1 and CDR2: MDHEN and SYDVKM. The CDR3 coding sequence is TGTGCCAGCAGTCTGGGCCGGGGATACACCTTC. This encodes CASSLGRGYTF.

V usage is TRBV11-2 and J usage is TRBJ1-3; unclear D gene. V was trimmed by 0 bases and J by 0 bases, leaving 12 bases between them. Per the germline V gene, CDR1 is SGHAT and CDR2 is FQNNGV. CDR3 length equals 17 residues. The CDR3 reads CASSLDVTEPSGNTIYF. Here the CDR3 DNA reads TGTGCCAGCAGCTTAGACGTTACCGAGCCCTCTGGAAACACCATATATTTT.

DNA of the CDR3: TGCAGTGGCACGGGTGGAAACATTCAGTACTTC. Translation: CSGTGGNIQYF. The chain has TRBV20-1 and TRBJ2-4; D is unresolved. The germline V and J ends were trimmed by 7 bases and 6 bases, with 10 bases remaining between them. The CDR3 spans 11 residues. Germline CDR1 and CDR2: DFQATT and SNEGSKA (reference sequence).

V usage is TRBV28 and J usage is TRBJ1-5; 12 bases are a match to TRBD1. With 8 bases clipped from V and 6 bases from J, the junction kept 8 bases outside the gene matches. This CDR3 region has 15 residues. Per germline, CDR1 MDHEN and CDR2 SYDVKM. The CDR3 loop is CASETGTGGLQPQHF. DNA of the CDR3: TGTGCCAGCGAGACCGGGACAGGGGGCCTTCAGCCCCAGCATTTT.

The gene calls are TRBV6-5 and TRBJ2-3; the D gene is possibly TRBD2 (6 bases). Germline V gene lookup returns CDR1 MNHEY and CDR2 SVGAGI. There are 15 residues in the CDR3. Trimming took off 10 bases at V and 4 bases at J, with 21 bases between the two ends. The CDR3 DNA is TGTGCCACCACCTGGGGGACTGGGGAATCAGATACGCAGTATTTT. It codes for CATTWGTGESDTQYF.

V gene TRBV7-2 combines with J gene TRBJ1-1; 9 nucleotides agree with TRBD1. The ends lost 4 bases at V and 6 bases at J; junction bases unmatched: 6. The CDR3 is 14 amino acids. Looked up from germline, CDR1 is SGHTA and CDR2 is FQGNSA. The CDR3 DNA reads as TGTGCCAGCAGCTATACAGGGGGCGGCGCTGAAGCTTTCTTT. Encoded protein: CASSYTGGGAEAFF. The complete variable domain, with remaining parts taken from reference TRBV7-2 and TRBJ1-1, reads GAGVSQSPSNKVTEKGKDVELRCDPISGHTALYWYRQSLGQGLEFLIYFQGNSAPDKSGLPSDRFSAERTGGSVSTLTIQRTQQEDSAVYLCASSYTGGGAEAFFGQGTRLTVV.

The chain links TRBV2 to TRBJ1-1; 9 nucleotides agree with TRBD1. Germline V gene lookup returns CDR1 SNHLY and CDR2 FYNNEI. Trimming removed 6 bases from V and 10 bases from J; junction bases left unmatched: 6. There are 12 residues in the CDR3. The CDR3 region has the DNA TGTGCCAGCAGGACAGGGGGTTGGCGAGCTTTCTTT. It encodes CASRTGGWRAFF.

V usage is TRBV9 and J usage is TRBJ1-2, with 7 bases matching TRBD1. V lost 3 bases, J lost 3 bases, and 23 bases stayed unmatched. The CDR3 length is 20 residues. Per the germline V gene, CDR1 is SGDLS and CDR2 is YYNGEE. The CDR3 spells CASSGREGWDSARGHYGYTF. The CDR3 bases are TGTGCCAGCAGCGGTAGAGAGGGGTGGGACAGTGCCCGAGGTCACTATGGCTACACCTTC.

Here the CDR3 DNA reads TGTGCCAGCAGCCTGGGCACCGCGACAGGGGCCGAGACCCAGTACTTC. This codes for CASSLGTATGAETQYF. The chain joins TRBV5-8 to TRBJ2-5, with TRBD1 matching over 8 bases. The CDR3 contains 16 residues. Losses at the gene ends were 4 bases for V and 5 bases for J; bases not matched to a gene: 13. CDR1 and CDR2 (germline): SGHTS, YDEGEE.

This clone showed up just once. The rearrangement uses TRBV5-6 and TRBJ2-1, with 14 nucleotides matching TRBD2. The germline V gene encodes CDR1 SGHDT and CDR2 YYEEEE. V shed 0 bases, J shed 9 bases, and the junction held 5 bases outside the gene matches. The CDR3 consists of 16 residues. The CDR3 DNA follows: TGTGCCAGCAGCTTGGCTGGGACTAGCGGGAGCGGTGAGCAGTTCTTC. It specifies CASSLAGTSGSGEQFF.

The chain links TRBV19 to TRBJ2-1, with 7 bases aligning to TRBD1. The ends lost 2 bases at V and 15 bases at J; junction bases unmatched: 7. The CDR3 is 12 amino acids. Germline CDR1 LNHDA, CDR2 SQIVND (reference sequence). DNA of the CDR3: TGTGCCAGTAGTATAAGGGGACAGAAGGGGTTCTTC. Translating it yields CASSIRGQKGFF. The whole variable domain, remainder taken from reference TRBV19 and TRBJ2-1, is DGGITQSPKYLFRKEGQNVTLSCEQNLNHDAMYWYRQDPGQGLRLIYYSQIVNDFQKGDIAEGYSVSREKKESFPLTVTSAQKNPTAFYLCASSIRGQKGFFGPGTRLTVL.